These 3 T cell receptor beta chains were sequenced from one sample in a study of T cells in Graves' hyperthyroidism and ophthalmopathy. Amplified TCR beta CDR3 regions derived from RNA transcripts. Primed by the HTBI set, a first-round RT-PCR was run on the TCR CDR3. Each CDR3 protein gets one entry after TCRdb re-called the multiplex PCR reads with MiXCR. The table shows hundreds of thousands of distinct CDR3 sequences, with roughly 19% occurring only once. Sequencing was performed on blood. These receptors all come from a man over 45 with Graves' ophthalmopathy.

This clonotype has at least ten counts. The chain combines TRBV12-3 or TRBV12-4 with TRBJ2-7; tentatively, D is TRBD1 (7 bases). V was pared by 8 bases and J by 2 bases, with 16 bases between. The length of the CDR3 is 14 residues. The CDR3: CASAFQGGTYEQYF. CDR3 nucleotide sequence: TGTGCCAGCGCCTTCCAGGGGGGAACCTACGAGCAGTACTTC.

This clonotype turned up a few times. The rearrangement links TRBV7-9 to TRBJ2-7; D may match TRBD1 or TRBD2 (5 bases each). CDR3 length equals 14 residues. CDR1 is SEHNR, CDR2 FQNEAQ, per germline (reference sequence). V was shortened by 4 bases and J by 2 bases, with 12 bases between the two germline ends. This CDR3 is CASSSPGAPYEQYF. CDR3 nucleotides: TGTGCCAGCAGCTCCCCCGGGGCCCCCTACGAGCAGTACTTC.

This clonotype was counted at least ten times. V gene TRBV20-1 combines with J gene TRBJ2-1, with 16 nucleotides matching TRBD2. V lost 1 base and J lost 10; bases outside the gene matches: 16. The germline gives CDR1 DFQATT, CDR2 SNEGSKA (reference sequence). CDR3 length equals 19 residues. CDR3 region: CSARAARAGTSGRGLEQFF. In nucleotides, the CDR3 is TGCAGTGCTAGAGCTGCGCGGGCCGGGACTAGCGGGAGGGGGTTGGAGCAGTTCTTC.